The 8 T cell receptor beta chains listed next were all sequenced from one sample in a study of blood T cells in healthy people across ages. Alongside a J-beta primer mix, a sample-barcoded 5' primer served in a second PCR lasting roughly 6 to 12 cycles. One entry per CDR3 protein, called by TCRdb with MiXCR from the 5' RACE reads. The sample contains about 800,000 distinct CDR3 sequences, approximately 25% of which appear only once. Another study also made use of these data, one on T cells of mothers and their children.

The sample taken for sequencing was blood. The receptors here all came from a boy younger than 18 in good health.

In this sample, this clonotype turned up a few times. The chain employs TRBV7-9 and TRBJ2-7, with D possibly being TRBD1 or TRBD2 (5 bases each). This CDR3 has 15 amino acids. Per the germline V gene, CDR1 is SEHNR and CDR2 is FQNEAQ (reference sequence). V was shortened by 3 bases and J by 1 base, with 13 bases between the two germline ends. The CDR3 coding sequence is TGTGCCAGCAGCTTTGGGGACCCGGGTTCCTACGAGCAGTACTTC. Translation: CASSFGDPGSYEQYF.

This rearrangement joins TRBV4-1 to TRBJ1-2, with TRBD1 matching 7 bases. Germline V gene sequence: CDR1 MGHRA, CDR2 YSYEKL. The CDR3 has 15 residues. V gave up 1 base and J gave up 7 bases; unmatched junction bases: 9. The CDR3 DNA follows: TGCGCCAGCAGCCAAGGAGCAGGGGGATACGTTGGCTACACCTTC. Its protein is CASSQGAGGYVGYTF.

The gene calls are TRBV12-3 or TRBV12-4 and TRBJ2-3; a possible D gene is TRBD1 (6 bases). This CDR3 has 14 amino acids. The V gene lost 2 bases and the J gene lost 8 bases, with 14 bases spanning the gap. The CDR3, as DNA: TGTGCCAGCAGTTTAATCCGTCGAGGGGGTACGCAGTATTTT. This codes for CASSLIRRGGTQYF.

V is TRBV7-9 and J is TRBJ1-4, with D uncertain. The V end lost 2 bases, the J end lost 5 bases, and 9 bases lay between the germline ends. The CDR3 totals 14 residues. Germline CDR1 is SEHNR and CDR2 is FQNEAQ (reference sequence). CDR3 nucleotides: TGTGCCAGCAGCTTACAGGATGGGAATGAAAAACTGTTTTTT. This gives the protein CASSLQDGNEKLFF.

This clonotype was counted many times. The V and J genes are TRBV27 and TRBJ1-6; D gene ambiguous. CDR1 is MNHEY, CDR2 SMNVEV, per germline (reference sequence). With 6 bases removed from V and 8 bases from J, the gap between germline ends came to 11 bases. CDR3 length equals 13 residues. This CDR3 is CASRTLADSPLHF. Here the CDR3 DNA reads TGTGCCAGCAGAACCTTAGCGGATTCACCCCTCCACTTT.

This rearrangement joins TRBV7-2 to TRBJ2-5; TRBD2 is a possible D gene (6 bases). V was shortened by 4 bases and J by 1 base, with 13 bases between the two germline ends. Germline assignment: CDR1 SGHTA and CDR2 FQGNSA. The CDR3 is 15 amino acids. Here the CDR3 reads CASSSSAGLQETQYF. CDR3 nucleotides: TGTGCCAGCAGCTCCTCTGCGGGACTCCAAGAGACCCAGTACTTC.

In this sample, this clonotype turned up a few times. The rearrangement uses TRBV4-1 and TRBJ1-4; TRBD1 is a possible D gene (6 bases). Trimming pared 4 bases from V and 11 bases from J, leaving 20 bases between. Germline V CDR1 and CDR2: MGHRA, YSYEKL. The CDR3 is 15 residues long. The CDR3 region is CASSLTRGSGDKLFF. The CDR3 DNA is TGCGCCAGCAGCCTGACCAGGGGCTCCGGTGACAAACTGTTTTTT.

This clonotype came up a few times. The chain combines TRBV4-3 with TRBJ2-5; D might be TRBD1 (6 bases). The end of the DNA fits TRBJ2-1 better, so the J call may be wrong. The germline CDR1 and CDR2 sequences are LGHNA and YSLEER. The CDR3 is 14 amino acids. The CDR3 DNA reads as TGCGCCAGCAGCCAAGATGACAGGCATAGTGAGCAGTTCTTC. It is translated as CASSQDDRHSEQFF.